These 14 T cell receptor beta chains came from one sample sequenced in a study of blood T cell repertoires in COVID-19. Generated by immunoSEQ multiplex PCR, the TCRdb table keeps only in-frame clones and is missing some. Among some 160,000 clones listed, 80% to 90% were seen once. Sequencing input: peripheral blood. The source is a man between 60 and 70 years old with acute or convalescent COVID-19.

This clone was counted only a few times. The chain employs TRBV4-3 and TRBJ2-3, with D possibly matching TRBD1 (5 bases). The germline V and J ends were trimmed by 0 bases and 7 bases, with 14 bases remaining between them. CDR3 size: 15 residues. CDR1 LGHNA and CDR2 YSLEER come from the germline V gene. CDR3 amino acids: CASSQDPQGGNTQYF. As DNA, the CDR3 is TGCGCCAGCAGCCAAGATCCCCAGGGCGGTAATACGCAGTATTTT.

The count of this clone is one. This chain links TRBV7-2 with TRBJ1-4; TRBD1 is a possible D gene (5 bases). The CDR3 length is 15 residues. V was clipped by 6 bases and J by 5 bases, with 16 bases between them. Germline CDR1 SGHTA, CDR2 FQGNSA. CDR3 nucleotides: TGTGCCAGCAGACTTTCTCGGGCAGGGAATGAAAAACTGTTTTTT. It yields the protein CASRLSRAGNEKLFF.

The V gene is TRBV6-6, the J gene TRBJ1-2, with D tentatively TRBD1 (5 bases). V lost 7 bases to trimming and J lost 6 bases, with 12 bases between them. This CDR3 is built from 12 residues. From germline, CDR1 is MNHNY and CDR2 SVGAGI (reference sequence). CDR3 DNA sequence: TGTGCCAGCACCCCGGGGACTAATGGCTACACCTTC. This translates into CASTPGTNGYTF.

The chain recombines TRBV19 with TRBJ2-2; possible D gene TRBD1, 6 bases. Trimming took off 6 bases at V and 2 bases at J, with 10 bases between the two ends. Germline V gene sequence: CDR1 LNHDA, CDR2 SQIVND (reference sequence). This CDR3 has 14 amino acids. The CDR3, as DNA: TGTGCCAGTAGGTTGGACAGAAACACCGGGGAGCTGTTTTTT. It is translated as CASRLDRNTGELFF. The variable domain in full, completed from reference TRBV19 and TRBJ2-2, reads DGGITQSPKYLFRKEGQNVTLSCEQNLNHDAMYWYRQDPGQGLRLIYYSQIVNDFQKGDIAEGYSVSREKKESFPLTVTSAQKNPTAFYLCASRLDRNTGELFFGEGSRLTVL.

J is TRBJ2-1 and V is TRBV19; 9 bases fit TRBD1. Germline loops: CDR1 LNHDA, CDR2 SQIVND (reference sequence). V was pared by 6 bases and J by 3 bases, with 9 bases of the junction left unmatched. This CDR3 has 16 residues. The CDR3 DNA reads TGTGCCAGTAGGCAACCCACAGGGGGCGTCTACAATGAGCAGTTCTTC. Amino acids: CASRQPTGGVYNEQFF.

The genes are TRBV6-1 and TRBJ1-2, with D hard to call. Germline CDR1 and CDR2: MNHNS and SASEGT. With 0 bases removed from V and 2 bases from J, the gap between germline ends came to 4 bases. This CDR3 contains 13 residues. The CDR3 reads CASSEARNYGYTF. The CDR3 DNA follows: TGTGCCAGCAGTGAAGCCAGGAACTATGGCTACACCTTC.

This clone was recorded only once. The chain couples TRBV9 to TRBJ1-2, with D possibly being TRBD1 (6 bases). The CDR3 runs to 13 residues. The germline V gene has CDR1 SGDLS and CDR2 YYNGEE. V lost 6 bases, J lost 6 bases, and 15 bases lay in between. CDR3 in amino acids: CASTQGGGNGYTF. In DNA form, the CDR3 reads TGTGCCAGCACCCAGGGCGGGGGCAATGGCTACACCTTC. The full variable domain, its missing parts supplied by reference TRBV9 and TRBJ1-2, is DSGVTQTPKHLITATGQRVTLRCSPRSGDLSVYWYQQSLDQGLQFLIQYYNGEERAKGNILERFSAQQFPDLHSELNLSSLELGDSALYFCASTQGGGNGYTFGSGTRLTVV.

This sequence joins TRBV3-1 (or the pseudogene TRBV3-2) and TRBJ2-3; TRBD1 agrees at 12 bases. This CDR3 has 16 residues. V shed 3 bases, J shed 5 bases, and the junction held 6 bases outside the gene matches. Germline V lookup: CDR1 LGHDT, CDR2 YNNKEL (reference sequence). The CDR3 DNA reads TGTGCCAGCAGCCAGGGGGACAGGGGGCGCATAGATACGCAGTATTTT. Protein: CASSQGDRGRIDTQYF.

The rearrangement uses TRBV6-5 and TRBJ1-2, with a weak D call TRBD1 (6 bases). The germline V gene has CDR1 MNHEY and CDR2 SVGAGI. V lost 6 bases to trimming and J lost 8 bases, with 13 bases between them. CDR3 length: 12 residues. The CDR3 protein is CASSRGGEGYTF. CDR3 DNA: TGTGCCAGCAGCAGGGGTGGGGAGGGCTACACCTTC.

The chain recombines TRBV5-1 with TRBJ2-3; 7 bases align to TRBD1. The CDR3 has 17 amino acids. Trimming took 0 bases from V and 2 from J; bases not matched to a gene: 9. From germline, CDR1 is SGHRS and CDR2 YFSETQ. The CDR3 sequence is CASSLDEQGPNTDTQYF. CDR3 sequence (DNA): TGCGCCAGCAGCTTGGACGAACAGGGGCCAAACACAGATACGCAGTATTTT.

The chain employs TRBV7-2 and TRBJ2-1; D not resolved. Germline loops: CDR1 SGHTA, CDR2 FQGNSA. Trimming left V 3 bases short and J 2 bases short, with 5 bases between. The CDR3 is 13 residues long. The CDR3 DNA follows: TGTGCCAGCAGCTTTTATCCCTACAATGAGCAGTTCTTC. This translates into CASSFYPYNEQFF.

This clone showed up just once. The chain is built from TRBV6-5 and TRBJ2-2; 10 bases are shared with TRBD2. Germline CDR1 MNHEY, CDR2 SVGAGI. The CDR3 extends over 15 amino acids. The V segment lost 6 bases and the J segment 5 bases; nucleotides outside the gene matches: 6. Here the CDR3 DNA reads TGTGCCAGCAGATTAACTAGCGGGGTAACCGGGGAGCTGTTTTTT. This encodes CASRLTSGVTGELFF.

The chain links TRBV7-6 to TRBJ2-2, with D maybe TRBD1 (5 bases). Germline V CDR1 and CDR2: SGHVS, FNYEAQ. The CDR3 length is 14 residues. V shed 6 bases and J shed 1 base, with 9 bases lying between them. The CDR3 protein is CASRYDRNTGELFF. CDR3 DNA sequence: TGTGCCAGCAGATACGACAGGAACACCGGGGAGCTGTTTTTT.

The chain couples TRBV5-1 to TRBJ2-1; D gene uncertain. The CDR3 is 14 residues long. Per germline, CDR1 SGHRS and CDR2 YFSETQ. V gave up 0 bases and J gave up 5 bases, with 9 bases separating them. CDR3 nucleotides: TGCGCCAGCAGCTTGGGTGCTGAGCACAATGAGCAGTTCTTC. This gives the protein CASSLGAEHNEQFF.